The next 13 T cell receptor beta chains were all read from a single sample in a study of T-cell reconstitution after alpha-beta-depleted transplantation in children (dated by TCRdb to 2016 to 2018). Preparation of the library involved PCR. Sequenced on an Illumina HiSeq 2500. TCR libraries were prepared with molecular barcoding, using unique molecular identifiers to normalize TCRbeta repertoire quantification. TCRdb trimmed the raw reads at Q25, called clones with MiXCR and kept productive beta chains. Here each entry gathers all rows of one CDR3 protein and keeps the most common genes and DNA. The sample has about 540,000 distinct CDR3 sequences on record, around 19% of them singletons. The biggest ten clones account for 2.5% to 3.5% of the sample. The material was PBMCs from the stem cell graft donor, obtained from the stem cell graft. The source is a human donor who donated a stem cell graft to a child with acute lymphoblastic leukemia.

This chain uses TRBV27 with TRBJ1-2; perhaps TRBD1 as D (6 bases). V was clipped by 6 bases and J by 4 bases, with 12 bases between them. The CDR3 spans 13 residues. In germline, CDR1 is MNHEY, CDR2 SMNVEV (reference sequence). CDR3 nucleotide sequence: TGTGCCAGCAGCCCGAAACAGGGCTATGGCTACACCTTC. This encodes CASSPKQGYGYTF.

This clonotype appeared a few times. V and J are TRBV28 and TRBJ1-2; 8 nucleotides match TRBD1. CDR1 is MDHEN, CDR2 SYDVKM, per germline. The CDR3 extends over 15 amino acids. The junction had 7 bases not matched to a gene; V was cut back by 3 bases and J by 4 bases. The CDR3 here is CASSLLQGEGYGYTF. The CDR3 DNA reads TGTGCCAGCAGTTTGTTACAGGGGGAGGGCTATGGCTACACCTTC.

The chain joins TRBV7-9 to TRBJ2-3; tentative D call: TRBD2 (5 bases). With 5 bases removed from V and 5 bases from J, the gap between germline ends came to 17 bases. CDR1 SEHNR and CDR2 FQNEAQ come from the germline V gene (reference sequence). The CDR3 covers 15 residues. CDR3 nucleotides: TGTGCCAGCAGCCCAACCCCCGGGGATGGAGATACGCAGTATTTT. Translating it yields CASSPTPGDGDTQYF.

The gene calls are TRBV6-2 or TRBV6-3 and TRBJ1-1; no firm D call. Between the trimmed V and J ends, which lost 2 bases and 1 base, there was a span of 5 bases. CDR1 is MNHEY and CDR2 is SVGEGT in the germline V gene. CDR3 length: 13 residues. CDR3 residues: CASSYPKNTEAFF. CDR3 nucleotides: TGTGCCAGCAGTTACCCTAAGAACACTGAAGCTTTCTTT.

The V gene is TRBV27, the J gene TRBJ2-2, with no clear D. V shed 4 bases and J shed 2 bases, with 14 bases lying between them. CDR1 and CDR2 (germline): MNHEY, SMNVEV (reference sequence). The CDR3 sequence is 16 residues long. This CDR3 reads CASSSFGLLNTGELFF. The CDR3 nucleotides are TGTGCCAGCAGTTCGTTTGGGCTTCTCAACACCGGGGAGCTGTTTTTT.

This clonotype was seen many times. The chain is built from TRBV10-3 and TRBJ2-2, with D unresolved. The length of the CDR3 is 15 residues. CDR1 and CDR2 from the germline V gene are ENHRY and SYGVKD. V was pared by 6 bases and J by 1 base, with 12 bases between. CDR3 protein: CAIRATTQNTGELFF. The CDR3 DNA reads as TGTGCCATCAGGGCTACGACACAGAACACCGGGGAGCTGTTTTTT.

The CDR3 here is CASSLGFIQETQYF. CDR3 coding DNA: TGTGCCAGCAGCTTGGGGTTTATACAAGAGACCCAGTACTTC. V and J are TRBV5-4 and TRBJ2-5; no clear D gene. The germline V gene encodes CDR1 SGHNT and CDR2 YYREEE (reference sequence). The CDR3 has 14 amino acids. V was clipped by 0 bases and J by 2 bases, with 8 bases between them.

Written as DNA, the CDR3 is TGCAGTGCTAGAAAACATAGCGGAAATTCCTACAATGAGCAGTTCTTC. Protein: CSARKHSGNSYNEQFF. The chain joins TRBV20-1 to TRBJ2-1, with a weak D call TRBD2 (6 bases). Germline CDR1 DFQATT, CDR2 SNEGSKA (reference sequence). V lost 2 bases, J lost 1 base, and 15 bases lay in between. The CDR3 consists of 16 residues.

This chain links TRBV12-3 or TRBV12-4 with TRBJ1-1, with 7 bases matching TRBD1. Germline trimming cut 6 bases from V and 0 bases from J; bases unmatched to any gene: 7. This CDR3 is 15 amino acids long. CDR3 sequence reads: CASSPNRGMNTEAFF. DNA for the CDR3: TGTGCCAGCAGCCCGAACAGGGGCATGAACACTGAAGCTTTCTTT.

V gene TRBV9 combines with J gene TRBJ2-3; D uncertain. The CDR3 totals 12 residues. Trimming removed 4 bases from V and 5 bases from J, with 8 bases in between. Germline V CDR1 and CDR2: SGDLS, YYNGEE. CDR3 bases: TGTGCCAGCAGCTTTAAGGAAGATACGCAGTATTTT. Encoded protein: CASSFKEDTQYF.

This clonotype has only a few counts. This chain connects TRBV29-1 to TRBJ2-7, with D perhaps matching TRBD2 (6 bases). Per germline, CDR1 SQVTM and CDR2 ANQGSEA. This CDR3 comprises 14 residues. V lost 6 bases and J lost 5, with 20 bases in between. CDR3: CSVPRFTGSDEQYF. DNA of the CDR3: TGCAGCGTCCCCCGGTTCACCGGGAGCGACGAGCAGTACTTC.

J is TRBJ2-3 and V is TRBV2, with D perhaps being TRBD1 or TRBD2 (5 bases each). Trimming took 6 bases from V and 3 from J, leaving 13 bases between them. Germline assignment: CDR1 SNHLY and CDR2 FYNNEI. This CDR3 is built from 14 residues. The CDR3 here is CASRNTGATDTQYF. The CDR3 DNA follows: TGTGCCAGCAGAAACACCGGGGCAACAGATACGCAGTATTTT.

This clonotype was seen ten or more times. V is TRBV4-1 and J is TRBJ2-7, with D hard to call. This CDR3 region has 13 residues. CDR1 MGHRA and CDR2 YSYEKL come from the germline V gene. V gave up 0 bases and J gave up 2 bases, with 5 bases separating them. This chain's CDR3 is CASSQDETYEQYF. CDR3 bases: TGCGCCAGCAGCCAAGATGAGACCTACGAGCAGTACTTC.